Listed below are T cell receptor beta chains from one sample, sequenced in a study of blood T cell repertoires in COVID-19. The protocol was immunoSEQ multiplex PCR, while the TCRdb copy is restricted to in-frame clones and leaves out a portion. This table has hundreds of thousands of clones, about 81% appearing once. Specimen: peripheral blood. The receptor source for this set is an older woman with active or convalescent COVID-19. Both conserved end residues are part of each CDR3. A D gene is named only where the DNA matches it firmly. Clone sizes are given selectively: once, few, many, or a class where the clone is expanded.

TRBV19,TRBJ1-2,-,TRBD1,CASRPDRANYGYTF,TGTGCCAGTAGACCGGACAGGGCTAACTATGGCTACACCTTC
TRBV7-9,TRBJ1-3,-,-,CASSANFRGRLAGNTIYF,TGTGCCAGCAGCGCAAATTTCAGGGGTCGACTTGCTGGAAACACCATATATTTT
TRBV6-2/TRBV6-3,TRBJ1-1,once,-,CASSYRVAEMNTEAFF,TGTGCCAGCAGTTACCGGGTTGCAGAGATGAACACTGAAGCTTTCTTT
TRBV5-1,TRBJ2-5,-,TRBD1,CASSSAGTGGQETQYF,TGCGCCAGCAGCTCCGCCGGGACAGGGGGCCAAGAGACCCAGTACTTC
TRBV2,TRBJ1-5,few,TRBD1,CASSRGQGPYQPQHF,TGTGCCAGCAGTAGGGGACAGGGGCCCTATCAGCCCCAGCATTTT
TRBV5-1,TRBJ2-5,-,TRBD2,CASSSLAGGRGETQYF,TGCGCCAGCAGCTCCTTAGCGGGGGGCCGGGGAGAGACCCAGTACTTC
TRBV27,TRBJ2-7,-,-,CASSLKGPGVYEQYF,TGTGCCAGCAGTTTAAAGGGCCCCGGGGTCTACGAGCAGTACTTC
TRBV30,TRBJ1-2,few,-,CAWSPGGELYGYTF,TGTGCCTGGAGTCCCGGTGGGGAGCTGTATGGCTACACCTTC
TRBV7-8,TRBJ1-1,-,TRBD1,CASAAAGGGTEAFF,TGTGCCAGCGCGGCGGCAGGGGGCGGCACTGAAGCTTTCTTT
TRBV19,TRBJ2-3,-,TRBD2,CVSRPSGLAGQTDTQYF,TGTGTCAGTAGGCCCTCGGGACTAGCGGGGCAGACAGATACGCAGTATTTT
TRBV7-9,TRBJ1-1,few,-,CASSLGAGPTAEAFF,TGTGCCAGCAGCTTAGGGGCAGGGCCTACCGCTGAAGCTTTCTTT
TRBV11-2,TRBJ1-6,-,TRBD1,CASSALQGRSSYNSPLHF,TGTGCCAGCAGCGCCTTACAGGGGCGGAGCTCCTATAATTCACCCCTCCACTTT
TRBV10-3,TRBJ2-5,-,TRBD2,CAISDPGGGETQYF,TGTGCCATCAGTGACCCCGGGGGGGGAGAGACCCAGTACTTC
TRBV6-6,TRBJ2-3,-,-,CASSYPGTDTQYF,TGTGCCAGCAGTTACCCCGGCACAGATACGCAGTATTTT
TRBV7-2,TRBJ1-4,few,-,CASSLSVATNEKLFF,TGTGCCAGCAGCTTATCAGTTGCAACTAATGAAAAACTGTTTTTT
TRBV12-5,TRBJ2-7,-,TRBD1,CASAVWQGADEQYF,TGTGCTAGTGCGGTATGGCAGGGGGCGGACGAGCAGTACTTC
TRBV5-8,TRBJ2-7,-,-,CASSLGGEQYF,TGTGCCAGCAGCTTAGGAGGCGAGCAGTACTTC
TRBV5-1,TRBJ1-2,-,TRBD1,CASSLGRQGGGYTF,TGCGCCAGCAGCTTGGGTCGACAGGGCGGCGGCTACACCTTC
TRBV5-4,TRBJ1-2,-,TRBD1,CASSLAGGYGYTF,TGTGCCAGCAGCTTGGCAGGGGGCTATGGCTACACCTTC
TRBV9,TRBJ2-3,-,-,CASSVDEGGHTDTQYF,TGTGCCAGCAGCGTAGATGAGGGGGGGCACACAGATACGCAGTATTTT
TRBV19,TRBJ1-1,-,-,CASSKRGTGNTEAFF,TGTGCCAGTAGTAAAAGGGGGACGGGGAACACTGAAGCTTTCTTT
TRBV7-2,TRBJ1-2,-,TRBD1,CASSSLGKTGNYGYTF,TGTGCCAGCAGCTCGCTAGGGAAGACAGGGAACTATGGCTACACCTTC
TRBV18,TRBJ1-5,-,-,CASSPSFSNQPQHF,TGTGCCAGCTCACCGTCGTTTAGCAATCAGCCCCAGCATTTT
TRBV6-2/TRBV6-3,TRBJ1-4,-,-,CASSSASQEKLFF,TGTGCCAGCAGTTCCGCGAGCCAAGAAAAACTGTTTTTT
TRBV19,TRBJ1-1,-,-,CASTKSGGSVTEAFF,TGTGCCAGTACTAAGAGTGGGGGGTCGGTCACTGAAGCTTTCTTT
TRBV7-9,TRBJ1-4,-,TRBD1,CASSLYRTWTGEDEKLFF,TGTGCCAGCAGCTTATACCGTACCTGGACAGGGGAAGATGAAAAACTGTTTTTT
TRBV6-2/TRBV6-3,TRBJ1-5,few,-,CASSYMVRAADQPQHF,TGTGCCAGCAGTTACATGGTCAGGGCCGCCGATCAGCCCCAGCATTTT
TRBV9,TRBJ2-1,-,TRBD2,CASSTRLAAYNEQFF,TGTGCCAGCAGCACACGACTAGCCGCCTACAATGAGCAGTTCTTC
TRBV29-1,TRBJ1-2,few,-,CSVEEGSEKGYTF,TGCAGCGTTGAAGAGGGCTCAGAGAAGGGCTACACCTTC
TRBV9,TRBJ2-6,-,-,CASSHSGANVLTF,TGTGCCAGCAGCCATTCTGGGGCCAACGTCCTGACTTTC
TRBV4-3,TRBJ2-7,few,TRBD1,CASSLGQGKSYEQYF,TGCGCCAGCAGCCTCGGACAGGGAAAGTCCTACGAGCAGTACTTC
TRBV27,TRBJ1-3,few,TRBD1,CASRGFGQGGGNTIYF,TGTGCCAGCAGGGGATTTGGACAGGGTGGAGGAAACACCATATATTTT
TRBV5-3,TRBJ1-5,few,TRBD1,CARSLAGGQPQHF,TGTGCCAGAAGCTTGGCAGGGGGTCAGCCCCAGCATTTT
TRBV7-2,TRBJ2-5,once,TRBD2,CASSLAGAGETQYF,TGTGCCAGCAGCCTAGCGGGGGCCGGGGAGACCCAGTACTTC
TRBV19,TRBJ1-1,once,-,CASSREWGTEAFF,TGTGCCAGTAGTAGGGAGTGGGGCACTGAAGCTTTCTTT
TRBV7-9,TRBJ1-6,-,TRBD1,CASTSTGGRSPLHF,TGTGCCAGCACCTCGACAGGGGGTAGGTCACCCCTCCACTTT
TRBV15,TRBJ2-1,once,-,CATSTSLSYNEQFF,TGTGCCACCAGCACCTCCTTGTCCTACAATGAGCAGTTCTTC
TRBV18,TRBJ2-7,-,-,CASSPLSDRTYEQYF,TGTGCCAGCTCACCCCTCTCGGACAGAACCTACGAGCAGTACTTC
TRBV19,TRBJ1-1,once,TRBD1,CASSIRVRDRVGAEAFF,TGTGCCAGTAGTATACGGGTCCGGGACAGGGTAGGGGCTGAAGCTTTCTTT
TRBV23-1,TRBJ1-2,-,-,CASRPGGYGYTF,TGCGCCAGCAGACCGGGGGGTTATGGCTACACCTTC
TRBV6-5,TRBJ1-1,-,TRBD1,CASRVTGENTEAFF,TGTGCCAGCAGGGTGACAGGGGAGAACACTGAAGCTTTCTTT
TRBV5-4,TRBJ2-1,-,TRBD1,CASSPGRGSYNEQFF,TGTGCCAGCAGCCCTGGCAGGGGGTCCTACAATGAGCAGTTCTTC
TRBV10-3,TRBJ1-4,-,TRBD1,CAISVTGGNPNEKLFF,TGTGCCATCAGTGTGACAGGGGGCAATCCCAATGAAAAACTGTTTTTT
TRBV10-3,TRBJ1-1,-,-,CAIRQLMNTEAFF,TGTGCCATCAGACAGCTCATGAACACTGAAGCTTTCTTT
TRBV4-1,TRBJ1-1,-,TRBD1,CASSQDPGAGGNTEAFF,TGCGCCAGCAGCCAAGATCCCGGAGCAGGGGGGAACACTGAAGCTTTCTTT
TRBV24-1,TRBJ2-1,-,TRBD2,CATSDWGRGEQFF,TGTGCCACCAGTGATTGGGGGAGGGGTGAGCAGTTCTTC
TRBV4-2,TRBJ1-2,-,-,CASSHKTASSNYGYTF,TGTGCCAGCAGCCATAAGACAGCCAGTTCTAACTATGGCTACACCTTC
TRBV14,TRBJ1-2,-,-,CASSPNPRDNYGYTF,TGTGCCAGCAGCCCGAACCCCCGGGATAACTATGGCTACACCTTC
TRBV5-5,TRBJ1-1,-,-,CASSLIGVSTEAFF,TGTGCCAGCAGCTTGATCGGGGTTAGTACTGAAGCTTTCTTT
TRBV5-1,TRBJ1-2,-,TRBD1,CASSSRLQGRTYGYTF,TGCGCCAGCAGCTCGAGACTACAGGGGCGGACATATGGCTACACCTTC
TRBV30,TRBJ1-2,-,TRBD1,CAWRTGGTHGYTF,TGTGCCTGGCGGACAGGGGGAACCCATGGCTACACCTTC
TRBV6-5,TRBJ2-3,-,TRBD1,CASRQGAVADTQYF,TGTGCCAGCAGACAGGGGGCGGTGGCAGATACGCAGTATTTT
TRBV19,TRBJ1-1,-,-,CASTQPGSNTEAFF,TGTGCCAGTACTCAACCAGGGTCGAACACTGAAGCTTTCTTT
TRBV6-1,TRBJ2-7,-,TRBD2,CASSVGSGGLRAYEQYF,TGTGCCAGCAGTGTCGGTAGCGGGGGTCTCCGGGCCTACGAGCAGTACTTC
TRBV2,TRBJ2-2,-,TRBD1,CASWTGFGGELFF,TGTGCCAGCTGGACAGGGTTCGGTGGGGAGCTGTTTTTT
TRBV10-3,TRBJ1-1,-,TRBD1,CAISELGQGGTEAFF,TGTGCCATCAGTGAATTGGGACAGGGTGGAACTGAAGCTTTCTTT
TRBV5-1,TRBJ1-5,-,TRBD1,CASSLGTGNSNQPQHF,TGCGCCAGCAGCTTGGGGACAGGGAATAGCAATCAGCCCCAGCATTTT
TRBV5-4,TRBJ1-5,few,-,CASSRGDNQPQHF,TGTGCCAGCAGCCGGGGGGACAATCAGCCCCAGCATTTT
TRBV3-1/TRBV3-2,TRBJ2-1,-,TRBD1,CASSQDRRTGSSYNEQFF,TGTGCCAGCAGCCAAGATCGTCGGACAGGGAGCTCCTACAATGAGCAGTTCTTC